This is a list of T cell receptor beta chains from one sample in a study of early T cells in non-severe SARS-CoV-2 infection. TCRdb redid the calling of the 5' RACE reads with MiXCR, one entry per CDR3 protein. The top ten clones hold around a sixth of a sample with about 80,000 distinct CDR3 sequences, 10% to 15% of them seen once. Material: whole blood, obtained at baseline. The origin of the receptors is an adult who was a healthcare worker with PCR-confirmed SARS-CoV-2 infection or an uninfected control (not recorded which). The donor label of this sample is uncertain. Each CDR3 is given with its conserved first and last residue. Fields, in order: J gene, V gene, D gene, clone size, CDR3 protein, CDR3 DNA. D genes are given only for firm matches. Not every row has a clone size; where given, it reads once, few, many or a size class.

>TRBJ1-5|TRBV29-1|NA|many
CSVNLPLRGGASIGNQPQHF
TGCAGCGTCAACCTGCCCCTCCGGGGGGGTGCGTCAATTGGCAATCAGCCCCAGCATTTT
>TRBJ2-1|TRBV7-9|NA|NA
CASSLAAYNEQFF
TGTGCCAGCAGCTTAGCAGCATACAATGAGCAGTTCTTC
>TRBJ2-1|TRBV12-3/TRBV12-4|NA|few
CASSLGYFDNEQFF
TGTGCCAGCAGTTTAGGGTATTTCGACAATGAGCAGTTCTTC
>TRBJ2-7|TRBV29-1|NA|NA
CSVAHRDEQYF
TGCAGCGTTGCTCACAGGGACGAGCAGTACTTC
>TRBJ2-5|TRBV18|NA|NA
CASSRDAEETQYF
TGTGCCAGCTCCCGGGACGCCGAAGAGACCCAGTACTTC
>TRBJ1-2|TRBV12-3/TRBV12-4|NA|NA
CAGTNHIGAIYGYTF
TGTGCCGGCACCAACCATATAGGGGCGATCTATGGCTACACCTTC
>TRBJ2-1|TRBV5-5|NA|NA
CASSLFRTASSYNEQFF
TGTGCCAGCAGCTTGTTTCGGACCGCAAGCTCCTACAATGAGCAGTTCTTC
>TRBJ1-4|TRBV2|NA|many
CASSVNGFTNEKLFF
TGTGCCAGCAGTGTAAACGGTTTTACTAATGAAAAACTGTTTTTT
>TRBJ1-1|TRBV20-1|NA|few
CSATSTGVNTEAFF
TGCAGTGCTACTTCGACAGGAGTGAACACTGAAGCTTTCTTT
>TRBJ2-4|TRBV6-6|TRBD1|few
CASGYRTGGYGDF
TGTGCCAGCGGTTATCGGACAGGGGGCTACGGGGACTTC
>TRBJ1-3|TRBV9|NA|NA
CASSSDWDLTGNTIYF
TGTGCCAGCAGCTCAGATTGGGACCTAACGGGAAACACCATATATTTT
>TRBJ2-5|TRBV18|NA|many
CASSPYVSEETQYF
TGTGCCAGCTCACCATACGTTTCTGAAGAGACCCAGTACTTC
>TRBJ2-7|TRBV6-6|NA|many
CASSYHLGLRGMYEQYF
TGTGCCAGCAGTTACCACCTGGGGCTGAGGGGCATGTACGAGCAGTACTTC
>TRBJ2-2|TRBV19|TRBD2|NA
CASDPSAGGTGELFF
TGTGCCAGTGATCCCAGCGCGGGGGGCACCGGGGAGCTGTTTTTT
>TRBJ2-4|TRBV6-5|TRBD2|NA
CASSPAGVKNIQYF
TGTGCCAGCAGTCCCGCGGGGGTAAAAAACATTCAGTACTTC
>TRBJ2-7|TRBV6-2/TRBV6-3|TRBD2|few
CASSYFPQRGLEQYF
TGTGCCAGCAGTTACTTCCCACAGCGGGGGCTCGAGCAGTACTTC
>TRBJ1-3|TRBV7-2|NA|NA
CASSLVGGLGNTIYF
TGTGCCAGCAGCTTAGTCGGCGGGCTCGGAAACACCATATATTTT
>TRBJ2-2|TRBV7-3|NA|many
CASRTTTGAGELFF
TGTGCCAGCAGGACTACCACGGGTGCCGGGGAGCTGTTTTTT
>TRBJ1-5|TRBV7-9|NA|few
CASSLDTHRGQPQHF
TGTGCCAGCAGCTTGGACACTCATAGGGGGCAGCCCCAGCATTTT
>TRBJ2-2|TRBV6-1|TRBD1|many
CASSEVGGEGAGELFF
TGTGCCAGCAGTGAGGTAGGGGGCGAGGGCGCCGGGGAGCTGTTTTTT